A single sample is the source of the 5 T cell receptor beta chains below, sequenced in a study of T-cell memory formation after mild COVID-19. Via MiXCR, TCRdb re-called the 5' RACE reads, giving one row per CDR3 protein. The sample has about 320,000 distinct CDR3 sequences, roughly an eighth seen once. Material for sequencing was PBMCs or a T cell subset sorted from them (not recorded which). The receptors were gathered from a young man who had mild COVID-19 (a few samples of this study predate the infection). Cell type and time point are not known.

In its sample, this clonotype was seen many times. The J gene is TRBJ2-1, the V gene TRBV20-1; no clear D gene. The CDR3 has 15 amino acids. CDR1 and CDR2 (germline): DFQATT, SNEGSKA (reference sequence). With 0 bases removed from V and 1 base from J, the gap between germline ends came to 10 bases. The CDR3 nucleotides are TGCAGTGCTAGAGATGGCGGCGGTTCCTACAATGAGCAGTTCTTC. Translated: CSARDGGGSYNEQFF.

This clonotype has a handful of counts. The V call is TRBV11-2, the J call TRBJ2-7; no definite D call. Germline-derived CDR1 and CDR2 are SGHAT and FQNNGV. The CDR3 spans 12 residues. V lost 1 base to trimming and J lost 7 bases, with 8 bases between them. The CDR3 DNA reads TGTGCCAGCAGCTTAGTTGTTGGGGAGCAGTACTTC. It specifies CASSLVVGEQYF.

The sample holds many counts of this clonotype. The chain joins TRBV12-3 or TRBV12-4 to TRBJ2-1, with TRBD1 matching over 8 bases. The CDR3 totals 14 residues. Trimming cost V 3 bases and J 7 bases; bases outside gene matches: 5. CDR3 region: CASSFGTGWNEQFF. The CDR3 DNA reads as TGTGCCAGCAGTTTCGGGACAGGTTGGAATGAGCAGTTCTTC.

This clonotype was detected a few times. The chain combines TRBV10-3 with TRBJ1-6, with D uncertain. CDR3 size: 17 residues. The V gene's germline CDR1 is ENHRY and CDR2 SYGVKD. Trimming shortened V by 3 bases and J by 7 bases, and 19 bases separated the two germline ends. Here the CDR3 DNA reads TGTGCCATCAGTGATCGGTTTCCTGGGGAGGTAAATTCACCCCTCCACTTT. Residues: CAISDRFPGEVNSPLHF.

This clonotype has a handful of counts. The V and J genes are TRBV5-6 and TRBJ1-5, with TRBD1 matching over 7 bases. V lost 4 bases and J lost 1; bases outside the gene matches: 5. Per the germline V gene, CDR1 is SGHDT and CDR2 is YYEEEE. The CDR3 sequence is 15 residues long. Here the CDR3 DNA reads TGTGCCAGCAGCCTGAGACAGGGAAGCAATCAGCCCCAGCATTTT. Protein product: CASSLRQGSNQPQHF. Using reference TRBV5-6 and TRBJ1-5 for the parts outside the CDR3, the full variable domain is DAGVTQSPTHLIKTRGQQVTLRCSPKSGHDTVSWYQQALGQGPQFIFQYYEEEERQRGNFPDRFSGHQFPNYSSELNVNALLLGDSALYLCASSLRQGSNQPQHFGDGTRLSIL.